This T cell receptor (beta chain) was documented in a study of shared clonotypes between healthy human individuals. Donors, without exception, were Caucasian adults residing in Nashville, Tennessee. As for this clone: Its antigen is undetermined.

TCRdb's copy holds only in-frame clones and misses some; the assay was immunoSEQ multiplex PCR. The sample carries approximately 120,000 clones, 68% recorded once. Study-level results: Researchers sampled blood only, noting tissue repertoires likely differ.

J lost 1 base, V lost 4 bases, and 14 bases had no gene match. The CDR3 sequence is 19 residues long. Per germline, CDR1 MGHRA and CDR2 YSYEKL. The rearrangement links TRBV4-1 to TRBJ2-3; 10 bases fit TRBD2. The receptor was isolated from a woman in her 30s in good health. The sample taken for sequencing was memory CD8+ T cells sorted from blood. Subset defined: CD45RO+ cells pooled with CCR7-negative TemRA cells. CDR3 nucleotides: TGCGCCAGCAGCCCATCCCCCTTAGGGCTAGCGGGAGGCACAGATACGCAGTATTTT. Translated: CASSPSPLGLAGGTDTQYF.